This entry lists 2 T cell receptor beta chains sequenced from one sample in a study of T-cell memory formation after mild COVID-19. TCRdb ran MiXCR on the 5' RACE reads and lists one entry per CDR3 protein. The sample has roughly 15,000 distinct CDR3 sequences; approximately 23% are singletons. Sequencing used PBMCs or a T cell subset sorted from them (not recorded which). The source of these receptors is a man aged 18 to 35 who had mild COVID-19 (a few samples of this study predate the infection). Cell type and time point are not known.

This clonotype came up many times. The chain carries TRBV3-1 and TRBJ2-5; D not certain. Germline-derived CDR1 and CDR2 are LGHDT and YNNKEL (reference sequence). V was clipped by 5 bases and J by 5 bases, with 6 bases between them. The CDR3 consists of 11 residues. CDR3 amino acids: CASSLGETQYF. The CDR3 bases are TGTGCCAGCAGCTTAGGGGAGACCCAGTACTTC.

This clonotype has only a few counts. The CDR3 nucleotides are TGTGCCACCAGTGATCCCCATGACCGTTCCTACAATGAGCAGTTCTTC. Its protein is CATSDPHDRSYNEQFF. The rearrangement uses TRBV24-1 and TRBJ2-1; D is unclear. Per the germline V gene, CDR1 is KGHDR and CDR2 is SFDVKD. The CDR3 spans 16 residues. V was clipped by 3 bases and J by 1 base, with 12 bases between them.